This T cell receptor (beta chain) stems from a study of OX40 agonist ivuxolimab in advanced cancers. Study-level background: Hepatocellular carcinoma, melanoma, renal cell or head and neck cancer was diagnosed in the dose-escalation patients. Study results and limitations: On average, a greater number of expanded clones characterised CD8+ T cells relative to CD4+.

Data came from immunoSEQ multiplex PCR; TCRdb stores just in-frame clones and leaves some out. The table includes some 45,000 clones, 82% detected once. Enrollment shut out patients with autoimmune disease history or systemic immunosuppression. Samples were taken at baseline and on day 1 of cycles 4 and 7. The CDR3 extends over 15 amino acids. V lost 5 bases and J lost 3; bases outside the gene matches: 7. Germline loops: CDR1 LGHNT, CDR2 FRNRAP. On this clone itself: The antigen is unknown.

The V call is TRBV12-5, the J call TRBJ2-1; 7 positions match TRBD1. This clonotype was obtained from an adult with an advanced solid tumor such as melanoma, head and neck, liver or kidney cancer. Here the sequenced sample was CD4+ or CD8+ T cells sorted from blood, taken in a trial of the OX40 agonist ivuxolimab. The CDR3 nucleotides read TGTGCTAGTGGTCCGTCGAGGACAGGCTACAATGAGCAGTTCTTC. This sequence encodes CASGPSRTGYNEQFF.